This T cell receptor (beta chain) was profiled in a study of T-cell reconstitution after alpha-beta-depleted transplantation in children. General study findings and limits: Surviving thymic progenitors and recipient T cells were the source of high TCRbeta diversity at day 60 in some patients. Fresh T-cell production supplied most of the T-cell counts and diversity seen one year after transplant. Several hundred graft clones that had expanded were reportedly the source of alpha-beta T cells about two months after transplant.

Only a few counts were recorded for this clonotype. Its cognate antigen is unknown. Using unique molecular identifiers, the investigators prepared the TCRbeta library. TCRdb called the PCR reads again in MiXCR, with one record for every CDR3 protein. This sample yields hundreds of thousands of distinct CDR3 sequences, of which 15% to 20% are seen a single time; over 25% belongs to the top ten. The germline CDR1 and CDR2 sequences are SNHLY and FYNNEI. V lost 1 base to trimming and J lost 8 bases, with 18 bases between them. The CDR3 runs 16 residues. V and J are TRBV2 and TRBJ2-1; a weak D match, TRBD2 (6 bases). This receptor was taken from a boy in the first two years of life who had a stem cell transplant for Wiskott-Aldrich syndrome, so the T cells may come from the graft donor. The sample consisted of PBMCs, mostly from graft donor cells, taken 360 days after TCRalphabeta/CD19-depleted stem cell transplant. The CDR3 protein is CASSEGRDSGPYEQFF. In DNA, the CDR3 is TGTGCCAGCAGTGAAGGACGGGACTCAGGGCCCTATGAGCAGTTCTTC.